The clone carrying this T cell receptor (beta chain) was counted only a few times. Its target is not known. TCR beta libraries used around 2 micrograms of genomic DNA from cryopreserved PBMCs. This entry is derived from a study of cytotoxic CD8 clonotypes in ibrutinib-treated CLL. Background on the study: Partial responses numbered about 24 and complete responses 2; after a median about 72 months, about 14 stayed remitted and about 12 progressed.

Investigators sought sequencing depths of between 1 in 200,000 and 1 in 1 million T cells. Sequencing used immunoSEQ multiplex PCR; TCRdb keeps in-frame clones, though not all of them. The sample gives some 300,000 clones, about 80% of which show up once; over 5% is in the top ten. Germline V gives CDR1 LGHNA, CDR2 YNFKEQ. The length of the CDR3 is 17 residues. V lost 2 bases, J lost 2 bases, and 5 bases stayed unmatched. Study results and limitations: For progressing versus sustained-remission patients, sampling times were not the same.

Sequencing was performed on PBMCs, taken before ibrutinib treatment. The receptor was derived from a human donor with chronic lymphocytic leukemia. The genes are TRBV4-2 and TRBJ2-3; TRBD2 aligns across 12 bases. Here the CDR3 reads CASSQRLAGEATDTQYF. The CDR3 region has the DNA TGTGCCAGCAGCCAAAGACTAGCGGGAGAAGCCACAGATACGCAGTATTTT.